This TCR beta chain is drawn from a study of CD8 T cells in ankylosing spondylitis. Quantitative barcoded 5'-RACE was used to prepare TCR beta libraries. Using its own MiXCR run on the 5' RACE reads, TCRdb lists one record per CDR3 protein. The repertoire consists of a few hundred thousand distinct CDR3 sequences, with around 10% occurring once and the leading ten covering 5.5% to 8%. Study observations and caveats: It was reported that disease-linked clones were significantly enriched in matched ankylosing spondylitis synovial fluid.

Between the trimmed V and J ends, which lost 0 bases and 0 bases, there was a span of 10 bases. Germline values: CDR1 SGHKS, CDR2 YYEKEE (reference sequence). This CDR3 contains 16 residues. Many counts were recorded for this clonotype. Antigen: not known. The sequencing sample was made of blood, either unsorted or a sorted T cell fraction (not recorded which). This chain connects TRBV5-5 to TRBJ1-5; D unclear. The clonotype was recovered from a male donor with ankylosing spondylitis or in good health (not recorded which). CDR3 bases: TGTGCCAGCAGCTTGGTCGCAGTGGATAGCAATCAGCCCCAGCATTTT. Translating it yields CASSLVAVDSNQPQHF.